These 5 T cell receptor beta chains were all obtained from the same sample, sequenced in a study of blood T cells in healthy people across ages (dated by TCRdb to 2015 to 2017). Library preparation used 5' RACE. The reads were generated on an Illumina HiSeq 2500. A second PCR of roughly 7 to 12 cycles was run with a J-beta primer mix and a sample-barcoded 5' primer. Clones were called with MiXCR by TCRdb after fastp trimmed the public reads at Q25, and only in-frame beta chains were retained. Each entry merges the rows of one CDR3 protein and shows their most common DNA and genes. Across this sample there are over 600,000 distinct CDR3 sequences, with approximately 21% seen only once. The ten largest make up about 3.6% of the sample. Sequences were obtained from blood. These receptors were obtained from a man in his sixties or seventies in good health.

This clonotype was counted only a few times. V is TRBV12-3 or TRBV12-4 and J is TRBJ1-6; 8 positions match TRBD1. This CDR3 spans 15 amino acids. V lost 5 bases and J lost 6; bases outside the gene matches: 6. The CDR3 nucleotides read TGTGCCAGCAGTCCCGGGACAGGAGTTAATTCACCCCTCCACTTT. It specifies CASSPGTGVNSPLHF.

This clonotype was counted a few times. The chain has TRBV20-1 and TRBJ2-1; no definite D call. The CDR3 is made up of 15 amino acids. The germline CDR1 and CDR2 sequences are DFQATT and SNEGSKA (reference sequence). Trimming cost V 3 bases and J 0 bases, with 12 bases left between them. The CDR3 loop reads CSASRSVSSYNEQFF. In DNA, the CDR3 is TGCAGTGCTAGTAGGTCAGTAAGCTCCTACAATGAGCAGTTCTTC.

The chain has TRBV12-3 or TRBV12-4 and TRBJ1-4, with no clear D. The CDR3 length is 12 residues. The germline V and J ends were trimmed by 4 bases and 8 bases, with 8 bases remaining between them. CDR3 sequence (DNA): TGTGCCAGCAGTTCCACAAGGGAAAAACTGTTTTTT. Translation gives CASSSTREKLFF.

This rearrangement joins TRBV3-1 to TRBJ2-1; TRBD1 might be the D (6 bases). Trimming removed 4 bases at V and 3 bases at J, with 13 bases between. CDR1 is LGHDT and CDR2 is YNNKEL in the germline V gene (reference sequence). CDR3 size: 15 residues. This CDR3 is CASSPLTGFYNEQFF. The CDR3 region has the DNA TGTGCCAGCAGCCCACTGACAGGTTTCTACAATGAGCAGTTCTTC.

This chain connects TRBV18 to TRBJ2-7; D gene uncertain. This CDR3 is 15 amino acids long. Germline V gene sequence: CDR1 KGHSH, CDR2 LQKENI. The V gene lost 5 bases and the J gene lost 1 base, with 15 bases spanning the gap. The CDR3 protein is CASSNIDTYSYEQYF. The CDR3, as DNA: TGTGCCAGCTCAAATATCGATACATATTCCTACGAGCAGTACTTC.